The entry below describes one TCR beta chain. What this receptor recognizes is not known. One base away there is no much larger clone; base qualities are not given. The sample originates from a study of T cell changes during pregnancy in multiple sclerosis (dated by TCRdb to between 2019 and 2020). A note on the overall study: In women with multiple sclerosis, the researchers looked at how the T cell repertoire shifted as pregnancy progressed.

The junction shows trimming of 1 base on V and 9 bases on J, plus 7 bases between the germline ends. From the cysteine up to the phenylalanine, the CDR3 has a length of 12 residues. Kept here is only the CDR3 DNA, which spans 36 bases and is read in frame from base 1. Taken from the germline V gene (reference sequence), the CDR1 and CDR2 loops are SEHNR and FQNEAQ. Library creation used the immunoSEQ multiplex PCR assay. TCRdb's version of the immuneACCESS table is confined to in-frame rearrangements and falls short of the full clone set. An unresolved V gene accounts for under half of the shortfall where checked; the remainder is of unknown origin. This sample holds tens of thousands of clones; approximately 90% were observed only once. Roughly 6.9% of the sample lies in the top ten.

The sequence is built from TRBV7-9 and TRBJ2-1, and perhaps TRBD1 as D gene, on 6 matching bases. This TCR was sampled from a female donor with multiple sclerosis, enrolled in a pregnancy study. Sequencing was performed on CD8+ T cells from peripheral blood mononuclear cells, taken in the first trimester of pregnancy. Read as DNA, the sequence is TGTGCCAGCAGCTTAGGGGGGCTTGAGCAGTTCTTC. It translates as CASSLGGLEQFF.